The clone carrying this T cell receptor beta chain turned up a few times. The data stem from a study of response to subunit inactivated influenza vaccine. In TCRdb, the RT-PCR reads were re-called with MiXCR into one record per CDR3 protein. Of about 650,000 distinct CDR3 sequences in the sample, less than 20% are singletons; the top ten hold around a tenth. Germline values: CDR1 WSHSY, CDR2 SAAADI. V was shortened by 6 bases and J by 2 bases, with 13 bases between the two germline ends. The CDR3 is 14 amino acids. The chain combines TRBV10-2 with TRBJ2-5; possible D gene TRBD2, 6 bases. This specimen was PBMCs from blood, taken less than 13 days after vaccination. The TCR comes from a man aged 45-60 years who received an inactivated influenza vaccine. The CDR3, as DNA: TGCGCCAGCAGAGCAGCGGGCCCACAAGAGACCCAGTACTTC. This codes for CASRAAGPQETQYF.